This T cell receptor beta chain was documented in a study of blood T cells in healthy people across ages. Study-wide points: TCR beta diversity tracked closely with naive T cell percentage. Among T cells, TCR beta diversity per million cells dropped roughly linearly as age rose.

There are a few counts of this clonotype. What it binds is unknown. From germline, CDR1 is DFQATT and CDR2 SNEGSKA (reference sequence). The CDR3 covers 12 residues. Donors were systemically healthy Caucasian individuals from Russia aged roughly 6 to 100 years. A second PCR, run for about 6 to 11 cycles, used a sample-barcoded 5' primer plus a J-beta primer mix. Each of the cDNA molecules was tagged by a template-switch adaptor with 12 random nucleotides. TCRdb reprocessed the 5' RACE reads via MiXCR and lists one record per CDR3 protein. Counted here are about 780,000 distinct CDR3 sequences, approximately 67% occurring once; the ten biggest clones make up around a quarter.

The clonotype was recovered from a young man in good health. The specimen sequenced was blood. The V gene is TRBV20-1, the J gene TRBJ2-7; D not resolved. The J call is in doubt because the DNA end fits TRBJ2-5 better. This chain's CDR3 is CSARGNLRTQYF. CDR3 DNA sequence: TGCAGTGCTAGGGGCAATCTCAGGACCCAGTACTTC.